Shown below are 23 T cell receptor beta chains from a single sample sequenced in a study of T cell changes during pregnancy in multiple sclerosis (dated by TCRdb to about 2019). The library was obtained by the immunoSEQ multiplex PCR assay. Entries here come from immuneACCESS through TCRdb and include only in-frame sequences with V and J called. Some clones fail to appear in such tables; in the studies checked, an unresolved V gene covers under half of the shortfall, and the cause of the remainder is unknown. Across this sample there are 65,000 to 80,000 clones, with over 85% seen only once. The ten largest clones represent around 0.2% of the sample. The specimen was CD4+ T cells from peripheral blood mononuclear cells, collected before pregnancy. The receptors here all came from a female donor with multiple sclerosis, enrolled in a pregnancy study.

The chain recombines TRBV25-1 with TRBJ2-1, with D possibly being TRBD1 (7 bases). Germline CDR1 MGHDK, CDR2 SYGVNS. V gave up 1 base and J gave up 2 bases, with 12 bases separating them. CDR3 length: 16 amino acids. The CDR3 reads CASSEFGGGPYNEQFF. The CDR3 bases are TGTGCCAGCAGTGAATTTGGAGGGGGCCCCTACAATGAGCAGTTCTTC.

This chain connects TRBV7-2 to TRBJ2-3; 10 bases match TRBD1. The germline gives CDR1 SGHTA, CDR2 FQGNSA. This CDR3 has 14 amino acids. J was trimmed by 5 bases and V by 3 bases; bases with no gene match: 2. CDR3 in DNA: TGTGCCAGCAGCTTCGGACAGGGGGGAGATACGCAGTATTTT. This gives the protein CASSFGQGGDTQYF.

The CDR3 region is CASSESGAPNTEAFF. In DNA, the CDR3 is TGTGCCAGCAGTGAATCAGGGGCCCCGAACACTGAAGCTTTCTTT. The genes are TRBV25-1 and TRBJ1-1, with D perhaps matching TRBD1 (6 bases). V lost 1 base and J lost 1, with 10 bases in between. CDR3 length: 15 residues. The V gene's germline CDR1 is MGHDK and CDR2 SYGVNS.

This chain uses TRBV4-1 with TRBJ1-6, with TRBD1 as a possible D gene (5 bases). The V end lost 0 bases, the J end lost 0 bases, and 18 bases lay between the germline ends. There are 20 residues in the CDR3. Germline CDR1 reads MGHRA; CDR2 reads YSYEKL. This CDR3 is CASSQDGPRDGGSYNSPLHF. DNA of the CDR3: TGCGCCAGCAGCCAAGATGGCCCCAGGGATGGTGGCTCCTATAATTCACCCCTCCACTTT.

This rearrangement joins TRBV28 to TRBJ1-5; maybe TRBD1 (5 bases). Trimming cost V 1 base and J 3 bases, with 10 bases left between them. The germline CDR1 and CDR2 sequences are MDHEN and SYDVKM. The CDR3 length is 15 residues. The CDR3 nucleotides are TGTGCCAGCAGTTTATACCGGGGGTACAATCAGCCCCAGCATTTT. Translation gives CASSLYRGYNQPQHF.

The chain joins TRBV19 to TRBJ1-4, with D possibly TRBD1 on 6 matching bases. The CDR3 has 16 amino acids. V dropped 5 bases and J dropped 5 bases, with 18 bases sitting between them. Per germline, CDR1 LNHDA and CDR2 SQIVND (reference sequence). CDR3: CASSAARGGMNEKLFF. In DNA, the CDR3 is TGTGCCAGTAGTGCGGCCAGGGGAGGGATGAATGAAAAACTGTTTTTT. Drawing the rest from reference TRBV19 and TRBJ1-4, the complete variable domain is DGGITQSPKYLFRKEGQNVTLSCEQNLNHDAMYWYRQDPGQGLRLIYYSQIVNDFQKGDIAEGYSVSREKKESFPLTVTSAQKNPTAFYLCASSAARGGMNEKLFFGSGTQLSVL.

This clone came up once. The chain carries TRBV18 and TRBJ2-5, with 10 nucleotides matching TRBD2. The length of the CDR3 is 16 residues. Germline loops: CDR1 KGHSH, CDR2 LQKENI. Germline trimming cut 0 bases from V and 6 bases from J; bases unmatched to any gene: 7. In nucleotides, the CDR3 is TGTGCCAGCTCACCACCGGTTGGAGCGGGAGGGAAGACCCAGTACTTC. Residues: CASSPPVGAGGKTQYF.

The chain links TRBV29-1 to TRBJ1-5, with D possibly being TRBD1 (6 bases). V shed 6 bases and J shed 6 bases, with 15 bases lying between them. This CDR3 comprises 13 residues. Germline V gene lookup returns CDR1 SQVTM and CDR2 ANQGSEA. The CDR3 protein is CSVGIQGTQPQHF. As DNA, the CDR3 is TGCAGCGTGGGGATTCAGGGGACTCAGCCCCAGCATTTT. The complete variable domain, with remaining parts taken from reference TRBV29-1 and TRBJ1-5, reads SAVISQKPSRDICQRGTSLTIQCQVDSQVTMMFWYRQQPGQSLTLIATANQGSEATYESGFVIDKFPISRPNLTFSTLTVSNMSPEDSSIYLCSVGIQGTQPQHFGDGTRLSIL.

The chain couples TRBV27 to TRBJ2-1, with D possibly TRBD1 on 6 matching bases. There are 14 residues in the CDR3. From germline, CDR1 is MNHEY and CDR2 SMNVEV (reference sequence). Trimming cost V 6 bases and J 8 bases, with 17 bases left between them. Here the CDR3 reads CASSRGSLRYEQFF. The DNA of the CDR3 is TGTGCCAGCAGCAGGGGCAGCCTACGATATGAGCAGTTCTTC.

The chain uses TRBV19 and TRBJ2-1, with 10 positions matching TRBD2. The germline CDR1 and CDR2 sequences are LNHDA and SQIVND (reference sequence). V shed 2 bases, J shed 5 bases, and the junction held 6 bases outside the gene matches. This CDR3 region has 16 residues. CDR3 residues: CASSISAGGPHNEQFF. The DNA of the CDR3 is TGTGCCAGTAGTATATCAGCGGGGGGGCCCCACAATGAGCAGTTCTTC.

The J gene is TRBJ2-3, the V gene TRBV28; D unclear. This CDR3 is built from 15 residues. Germline lookup yields CDR1 MDHEN and CDR2 SYDVKM. V was cut by 3 bases and J by 4 bases, with 14 bases left in between. CDR3 sequence: CASSFSSGSADTQYF. The CDR3 nucleotides are TGTGCCAGCAGTTTTTCCTCCGGAAGCGCAGATACGCAGTATTTT.

This clone was detected once. The V call is TRBV7-9, the J call TRBJ1-1; D is ambiguous. CDR3 length: 14 amino acids. V lost 5 bases and J 2 bases, leaving 12 bases between the germline ends. The germline gives CDR1 SEHNR, CDR2 FQNEAQ (reference sequence). The CDR3 is CASSPLTPNTEAFF. The CDR3 nucleotides are TGTGCCAGCAGCCCATTGACTCCTAACACTGAAGCTTTCTTT.

The CDR3 loop is CASSSPMRTGKGYTF. The CDR3 DNA reads as TGTGCCAGCAGCTCTCCTATGAGGACAGGGAAAGGCTACACCTTC. The chain uses TRBV5-4 and TRBJ1-2; 8 bases line up with TRBD1. The CDR3 has 15 residues. Trimming at V came to 3 bases and at J to 8 bases, leaving 12 bases not matched to a gene. Germline assignment: CDR1 SGHNT and CDR2 YYREEE (reference sequence). Complete variable domain (other parts from reference TRBV5-4 and TRBJ1-2): ETGVTQSPTHLIKTRGQQVTLRCSSQSGHNTVSWYQQALGQGPQFIFQYYREEENGRGNFPPRFSGLQFPNYSSELNVNALELDDSALYLCASSSPMRTGKGYTFGSGTRLTVV.

This sequence joins TRBV28 and TRBJ2-7; 8 nucleotides match TRBD1. Germline-derived CDR1 and CDR2 are MDHEN and SYDVKM. Trimming removed 4 bases from V and 2 bases from J; junction bases left unmatched: 4. The CDR3 is 14 amino acids. DNA for the CDR3: TGTGCCAGCAGTTCCCCGGACAGGGCCTACGAGCAGTACTTC. It codes for CASSSPDRAYEQYF.

The genes are TRBV7-9 and TRBJ1-1, with D maybe TRBD1 (6 bases). In germline, CDR1 is SEHNR, CDR2 FQNEAQ (reference sequence). V lost 4 bases, J lost 10 bases, and 16 bases lay in between. The CDR3 has 13 amino acids. CDR3 sequence (DNA): TGTGCCAGCAGCTCAGAGGGGGGGCTTGGAGCTTTCTTT. Amino acid sequence: CASSSEGGLGAFF.

The chain couples TRBV5-4 to TRBJ1-3; TRBD1 matches 11 bases. The CDR3 extends over 16 amino acids. V lost 3 bases, J lost 1 base, and 3 bases stayed unmatched. In germline, CDR1 is SGHNT, CDR2 YYREEE (reference sequence). The CDR3 DNA reads TGTGCCAGCAGCTCCCGGGACAGGGGGTCTGGAAACACCATATATTTT. Its translation: CASSSRDRGSGNTIYF.

The CDR3 coding sequence is TGTGCCAGCAGCTTATACAGCATTCTAAGCAATCAGCCCCAGCATTTT. Translated: CASSLYSILSNQPQHF. The chain carries TRBV11-1 and TRBJ1-5; no reliable D call. V was trimmed by 2 bases and J by 1 base, leaving 12 bases between them. Per germline, CDR1 SGHAT and CDR2 FQDESV (reference sequence). The CDR3 sequence is 16 residues long.

The chain combines TRBV7-8 with TRBJ2-2, with a tentative D call TRBD1 (5 bases). V lost 3 bases to trimming and J lost 4 bases, with 15 bases between them. Germline CDR1 reads SGHVS; CDR2 reads FQNEAQ. The CDR3 spans 16 residues. The CDR3 DNA reads TGTGCCAGCAGCTTTGGCCAGGGAAGTTCCACCGGGGAGCTGTTTTTT. Amino acids: CASSFGQGSSTGELFF.

The CDR3 sequence is CASSLALTGELFF. The CDR3 DNA reads as TGCGCCAGCAGCTTGGCTCTCACCGGGGAGCTGTTTTTT. The V gene is TRBV5-1, the J gene TRBJ2-2; D gene uncertain. The germline V and J ends were trimmed by 0 bases and 4 bases, with 4 bases remaining between them. Germline assignment: CDR1 SGHRS and CDR2 YFSETQ. This CDR3 spans 13 amino acids.

The chain is built from TRBV2 and TRBJ2-7; 12 nucleotides match TRBD2. CDR3 size: 16 residues. V trimming: 6 bases; J trimming: 0 bases; junction bases outside the gene matches: 6. Germline V gene sequence: CDR1 SNHLY, CDR2 FYNNEI. CDR3 DNA: TGTGCCAGCAGAGGACTAGCGGGGCCCCGCTCCTACGAGCAGTACTTC. It yields the protein CASRGLAGPRSYEQYF.

The chain couples TRBV5-1 to TRBJ2-5, with unresolved D. Germline V gives CDR1 SGHRS, CDR2 YFSETQ. This CDR3 is built from 13 residues. With 3 bases removed from V and 3 bases from J, the gap between germline ends came to 9 bases. The CDR3 loop reads CASSSRVEETQYF. For the CDR3, the DNA is TGCGCCAGCAGCTCTCGGGTCGAAGAGACCCAGTACTTC.

The chain couples TRBV5-1 to TRBJ2-1, with 12 bases fitting TRBD2. The CDR3 consists of 16 residues. Trimming removed 0 bases from V and 9 bases from J; junction bases left unmatched: 7. The germline V gene has CDR1 SGHRS and CDR2 YFSETQ. CDR3 DNA: TGCGCCAGCAGCTTGGGGACTAGCGGGGACGTGAGTGAGCAGTTCTTC. It codes for CASSLGTSGDVSEQFF.

The gene calls are TRBV5-8 and TRBJ2-3; D gene uncertain. The CDR3 is 15 amino acids. Deletions cut 0 bases from V and 0 bases from J, with 8 bases between. Germline CDR1 is SGHTS and CDR2 is YDEGEE. The CDR3 coding sequence is TGTGCCAGCAGCTTGGCCCAGGTTAGCACAGATACGCAGTATTTT. Encoded protein: CASSLAQVSTDTQYF.